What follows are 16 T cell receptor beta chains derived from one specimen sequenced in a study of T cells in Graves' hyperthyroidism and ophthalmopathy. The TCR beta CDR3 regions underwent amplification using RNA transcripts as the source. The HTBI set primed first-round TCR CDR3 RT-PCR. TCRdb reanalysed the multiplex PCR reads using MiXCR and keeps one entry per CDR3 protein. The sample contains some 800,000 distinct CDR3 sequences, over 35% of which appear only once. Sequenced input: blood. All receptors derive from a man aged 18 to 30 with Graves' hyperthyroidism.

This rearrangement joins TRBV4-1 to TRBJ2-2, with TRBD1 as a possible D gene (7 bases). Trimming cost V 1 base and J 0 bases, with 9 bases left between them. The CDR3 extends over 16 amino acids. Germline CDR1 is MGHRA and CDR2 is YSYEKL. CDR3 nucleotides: TGCGCCAGCAGCCAAGGGAGGGGGCCGAACACCGGGGAGCTGTTTTTT. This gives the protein CASSQGRGPNTGELFF.

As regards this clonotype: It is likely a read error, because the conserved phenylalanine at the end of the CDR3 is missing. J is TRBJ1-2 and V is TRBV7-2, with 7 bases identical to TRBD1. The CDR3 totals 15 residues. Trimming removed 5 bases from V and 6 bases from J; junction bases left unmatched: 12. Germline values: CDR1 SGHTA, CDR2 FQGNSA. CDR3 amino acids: CASSPQTRGWNGYTL. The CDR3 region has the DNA TGTGCCAGCAGCCCACAAACCAGGGGGTGGAATGGCTACACCCTC.

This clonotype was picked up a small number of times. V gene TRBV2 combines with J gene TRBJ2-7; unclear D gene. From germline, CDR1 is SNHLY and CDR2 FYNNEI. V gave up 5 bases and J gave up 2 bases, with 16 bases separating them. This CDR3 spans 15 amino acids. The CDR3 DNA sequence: TGTGCCAGCAGTTACTCGTTCACGGCTACCTACGAGCAGTACTTC. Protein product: CASSYSFTATYEQYF.

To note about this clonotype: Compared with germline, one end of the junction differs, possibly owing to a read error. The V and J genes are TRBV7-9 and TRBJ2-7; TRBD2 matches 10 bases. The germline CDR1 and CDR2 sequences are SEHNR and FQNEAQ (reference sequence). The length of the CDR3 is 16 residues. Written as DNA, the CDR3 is TGCGCCAGCAGCCAAGACCTAGCGGGGGCATACAACGAGCAGTACTTC. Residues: CASSQDLAGAYNEQYF.

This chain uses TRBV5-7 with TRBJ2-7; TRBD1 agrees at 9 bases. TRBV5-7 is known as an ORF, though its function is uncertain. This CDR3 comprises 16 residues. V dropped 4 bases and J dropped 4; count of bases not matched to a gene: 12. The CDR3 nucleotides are TGTGCCAGCAGCCAGATCCCGGGACAGGGATCGTACGAGCAGTACTTC. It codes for CASSQIPGQGSYEQYF.

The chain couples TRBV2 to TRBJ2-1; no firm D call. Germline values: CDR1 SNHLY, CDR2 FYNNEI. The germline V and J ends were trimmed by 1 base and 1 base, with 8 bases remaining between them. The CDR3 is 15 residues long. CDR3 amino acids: CASSEVRSSYNEQFF. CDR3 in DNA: TGTGCCAGCAGTGAAGTCCGTAGTTCCTACAATGAGCAGTTCTTC.

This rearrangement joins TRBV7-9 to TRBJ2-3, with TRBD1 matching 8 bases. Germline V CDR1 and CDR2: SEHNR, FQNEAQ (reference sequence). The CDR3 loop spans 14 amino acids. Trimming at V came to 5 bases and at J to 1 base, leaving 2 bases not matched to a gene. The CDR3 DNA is TGTGCCAGCAGCCCGGGACAGGGCACAGATACGCAGTATTTT. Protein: CASSPGQGTDTQYF.

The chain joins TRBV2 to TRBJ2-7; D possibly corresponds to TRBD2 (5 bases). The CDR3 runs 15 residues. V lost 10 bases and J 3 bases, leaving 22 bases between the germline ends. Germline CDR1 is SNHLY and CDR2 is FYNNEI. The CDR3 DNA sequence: TGTGCCATCCCCTCCGAAAGAGGGCCCAACTACGAGCAGTACTTC. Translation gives CAIPSERGPNYEQYF.

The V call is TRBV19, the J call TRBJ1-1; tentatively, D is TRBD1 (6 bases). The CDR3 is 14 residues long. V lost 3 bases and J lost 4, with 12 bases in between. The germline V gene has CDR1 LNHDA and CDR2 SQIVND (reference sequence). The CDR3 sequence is CASSIPGASTEAFF. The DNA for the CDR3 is TGTGCCAGTAGTATCCCAGGGGCTAGCACTGAAGCTTTCTTT.

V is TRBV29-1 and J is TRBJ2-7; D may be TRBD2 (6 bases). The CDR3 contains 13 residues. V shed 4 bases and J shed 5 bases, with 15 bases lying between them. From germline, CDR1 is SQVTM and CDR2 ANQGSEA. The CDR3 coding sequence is TGCAGCGTTGTGGGGGGAAGTATGGACGAGCAGTACTTC. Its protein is CSVVGGSMDEQYF.

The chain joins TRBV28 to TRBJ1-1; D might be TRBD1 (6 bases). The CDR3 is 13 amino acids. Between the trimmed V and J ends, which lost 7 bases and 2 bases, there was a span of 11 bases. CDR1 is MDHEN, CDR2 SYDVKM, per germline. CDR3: CASKGTPNTEAFF. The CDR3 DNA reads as TGTGCCAGCAAGGGGACACCCAACACTGAAGCTTTCTTT. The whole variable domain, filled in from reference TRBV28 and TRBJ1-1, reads DVKVTQSSRYLVKRTGEKVFLECVQDMDHENMFWYRQDPGLGLRLIYFSYDVKMKEKGDIPEGYSVSREKKERFSLILESASTNQTSMYLCASKGTPNTEAFFGQGTRLTVV.

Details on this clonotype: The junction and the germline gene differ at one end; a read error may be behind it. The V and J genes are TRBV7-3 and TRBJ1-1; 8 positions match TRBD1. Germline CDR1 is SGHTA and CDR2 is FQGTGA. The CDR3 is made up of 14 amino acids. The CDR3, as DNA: TGCGCCAGCAGCCAAGAGAGGACAGGGAATGAAGCTTTCTTT. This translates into CASSQERTGNEAFF.

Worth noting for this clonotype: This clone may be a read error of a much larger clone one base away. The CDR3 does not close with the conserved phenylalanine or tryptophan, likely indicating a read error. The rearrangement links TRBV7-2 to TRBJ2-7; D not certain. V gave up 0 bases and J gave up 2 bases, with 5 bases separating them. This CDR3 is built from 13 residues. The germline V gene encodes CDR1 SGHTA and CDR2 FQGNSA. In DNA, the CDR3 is TGTGCCAGCAGCTTAGCGGATCCCTACGAGCAGTACTTG. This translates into CASSLADPYEQYL.

This CDR3 is CASMVRDHMNTEAFF. In nucleotides, the CDR3 is TGCGCCAGCATGGTAAGAGACCACATGAACACTGAAGCTTTCTTT. The rearrangement uses TRBV4-1 and TRBJ1-1; D gene uncertain. The CDR3 length is 15 residues. CDR1 is MGHRA and CDR2 is YSYEKL in the germline V gene. V dropped 7 bases and J dropped 0 bases, with 15 bases sitting between them.

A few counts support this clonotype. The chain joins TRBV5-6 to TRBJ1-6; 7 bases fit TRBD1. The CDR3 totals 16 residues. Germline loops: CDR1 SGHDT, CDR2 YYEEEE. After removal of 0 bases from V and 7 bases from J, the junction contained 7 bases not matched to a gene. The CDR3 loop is CASSLEPRDRNSPLHF. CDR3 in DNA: TGTGCCAGCAGCTTGGAGCCCCGGGACAGAAATTCACCCCTCCACTTT. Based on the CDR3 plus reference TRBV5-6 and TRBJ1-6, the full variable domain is DAGVTQSPTHLIKTRGQQVTLRCSPKSGHDTVSWYQQALGQGPQFIFQYYEEEERQRGNFPDRFSGHQFPNYSSELNVNALLLGDSALYLCASSLEPRDRNSPLHFGNGTRLTVT.

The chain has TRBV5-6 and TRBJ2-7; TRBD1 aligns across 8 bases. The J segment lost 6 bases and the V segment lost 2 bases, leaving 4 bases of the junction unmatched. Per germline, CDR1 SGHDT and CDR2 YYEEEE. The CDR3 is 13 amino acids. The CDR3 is CASSLGTGPEQYF. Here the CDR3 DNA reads TGTGCCAGCAGCTTAGGGACAGGCCCCGAGCAGTACTTC.